These 8 T cell receptor beta chains originate from one sample sequenced in a study of early T cells in non-severe SARS-CoV-2 infection. TCRdb itself ran the 5' RACE reads through MiXCR, one entry per CDR3 protein. The sample shows 15,000 to 20,000 distinct CDR3 sequences, about 5% of them seen only once. Sequencing input: whole blood. The receptors here all came from an adult who was a healthcare worker with PCR-confirmed SARS-CoV-2 infection or an uninfected control (not recorded which).

This clonotype was seen many times. The chain carries TRBV28 and TRBJ2-3; no definite D call. V was pared by 5 bases and J by 2 bases, with 8 bases between. The CDR3 consists of 13 residues. Germline lookup yields CDR1 MDHEN and CDR2 SYDVKM. The CDR3 here is CASSPPSTDTQYF. The CDR3, as DNA: TGTGCCAGCAGTCCCCCATCCACAGATACGCAGTATTTT.

This clonotype was recorded many times. This chain connects TRBV27 to TRBJ2-7, with D unresolved. Germline loops: CDR1 MNHEY, CDR2 SMNVEV (reference sequence). Trimming shortened V by 6 bases and J by 6 bases, and 12 bases separated the two germline ends. The CDR3 is 12 residues long. This chain's CDR3 is CASSPNLVEQYF. CDR3 sequence (DNA): TGTGCCAGCAGCCCCAACCTCGTCGAGCAGTACTTC.

This clonotype was observed at least ten times. The chain combines TRBV24-1 with TRBJ2-5; 7 bases agree with TRBD1. Germline V lookup: CDR1 KGHDR, CDR2 SFDVKD. The junction had 7 bases not matched to a gene; V was cut back by 4 bases and J by 0 bases. This CDR3 spans 16 amino acids. The CDR3 DNA is TGTGCCACCAGTGACACCGGGACAGTCAACCAAGAGACCCAGTACTTC. This codes for CATSDTGTVNQETQYF.

This clonotype was seen repeatedly, ten times or more. The chain has TRBV6-5 and TRBJ1-1; 8 bases fit TRBD1. The CDR3 sequence is 14 residues long. V shed 8 bases and J 4 bases; nucleotides not matched to a gene: 9. Germline V gene sequence: CDR1 MNHEY, CDR2 SVGAGI. The CDR3 DNA is TGTGCCAGCGGACTTGACAGGGGACTCACTGAAGCTTTCTTT. Residues: CASGLDRGLTEAFF.

This clonotype counts as medium-sized. The rearrangement uses TRBV27 and TRBJ1-1; unclear D gene. The CDR3 totals 13 residues. Germline V gene lookup returns CDR1 MNHEY and CDR2 SMNVEV (reference sequence). V was trimmed by 1 base and J by 5 bases, leaving 8 bases between them. The CDR3 protein is CASSLYGRTEAFF. The CDR3 DNA is TGTGCCAGCAGTTTATACGGGAGGACTGAAGCTTTCTTT.

This chain links TRBV10-1 with TRBJ2-1, with D hard to call. CDR1 is WNHNN and CDR2 is SYGVQD in the germline V gene (reference sequence). The CDR3 loop spans 14 amino acids. With 0 bases removed from V and 8 bases from J, the gap between germline ends came to 11 bases. CDR3 nucleotides: TGCGCCAGCAGTGAGTCGAGCGAGGTGGATGAGCAGTTCTTC. Amino acid sequence: CASSESSEVDEQFF.

This clonotype was counted at least ten times. The chain employs TRBV7-8 and TRBJ2-3; no clear D gene. CDR1 is SGHVS, CDR2 FQNEAQ, per germline. This CDR3 is built from 15 residues. Trimming took off 1 base at V and 4 bases at J, with 12 bases between the two ends. The DNA for the CDR3 is TGTGCCAGCAGCTTAGGTGGCGCCTCGGCAGATACGCAGTATTTT. Amino acids: CASSLGGASADTQYF.

In its sample, this clonotype was seen many times. This chain uses TRBV19 with TRBJ1-5; D remains unclear. CDR3 length: 13 residues. V dropped 6 bases and J dropped 2 bases, with 8 bases sitting between them. Germline CDR1 LNHDA, CDR2 SQIVND (reference sequence). The CDR3 loop reads CASSPIGNQPQHF. CDR3 nucleotide sequence: TGTGCCAGTAGCCCTATTGGCAATCAGCCCCAGCATTTT. Drawing the rest from reference TRBV19 and TRBJ1-5, the complete variable domain is DGGITQSPKYLFRKEGQNVTLSCEQNLNHDAMYWYRQDPGQGLRLIYYSQIVNDFQKGDIAEGYSVSREKKESFPLTVTSAQKNPTAFYLCASSPIGNQPQHFGDGTRLSIL.